Following are 2 T cell receptor beta chains from one sample sequenced in a study of metastatic and nonmetastatic thyroid tumors. No treatment had been given to any patient before thyroid surgery. With MiXCR, TCRdb called clones anew from the PCR reads. The table records about 11,000 clones, around 30% of them present only once. Sequenced input: tumor tissue. These receptors all stem from a female donor with papillary thyroid cancer or a benign thyroid nodule (not recorded which). Some clones in this sample may be carry-over from other donors' samples.

Relative to its sample, this clone is large. The rearrangement uses TRBV7-8 and TRBJ2-3; 9 bases agree with TRBD2. The CDR3 extends over 17 amino acids. Trimming took 4 bases from V and 4 from J; bases not matched to a gene: 12. Germline V gene lookup returns CDR1 SGHVS and CDR2 FQNEAQ. CDR3 DNA: TGTGCCAGCAGCTCCTCGACTAGCGGTCAATGGCCAGATACGCAGTATTTT. It encodes CASSSSTSGQWPDTQYF.

This clone came up a few times. The identical CDR3 is also encoded by other nucleotide sequences in the sample. The chain combines TRBV4-2 with TRBJ2-7, with TRBD1 identical over 8 bases. Germline V gives CDR1 LGHNA, CDR2 YNFKEQ. J was trimmed by 2 bases and V by 3 bases; bases with no gene match: 6. The CDR3 extends over 15 amino acids. DNA of the CDR3: TGTGCCAGCAGCCAGGAAAGGACAGGGACCTACGAGCAGTACTTC. This translates into CASSQERTGTYEQYF.